The present T cell receptor beta chain was sequenced within a study of T cell repertoires in aging, cancer and after chemotherapy. This clonotype was observed a handful of times. Peripheral blood genomic DNA, not sorted cells or RNA, was the template. TRB rearrangements spanning V, D and J were amplified using mixed TRB-A/B primers. TCRdb processed the multiplex PCR reads anew with MiXCR; each CDR3 protein has one entry. The repertoire holds 2,500 to 3,500 distinct CDR3 sequences, with approximately 30% as singletons. This CDR3 spans 14 amino acids. CDR1 is MDHEN, CDR2 SYDVKM, per germline. The ends were cut back, 10 bases at V and 2 bases at J, with 18 bases in the middle.

The origin of this receptor is a human donor with a solid tumor. Specimen: blood. This chain links TRBV28 with TRBJ2-7; D gene ambiguous. DNA of the CDR3: TGTGCCACAAGGGCCACTTCGTTGACCTACGAGCAGTACTTC. It codes for CATRATSLTYEQYF.